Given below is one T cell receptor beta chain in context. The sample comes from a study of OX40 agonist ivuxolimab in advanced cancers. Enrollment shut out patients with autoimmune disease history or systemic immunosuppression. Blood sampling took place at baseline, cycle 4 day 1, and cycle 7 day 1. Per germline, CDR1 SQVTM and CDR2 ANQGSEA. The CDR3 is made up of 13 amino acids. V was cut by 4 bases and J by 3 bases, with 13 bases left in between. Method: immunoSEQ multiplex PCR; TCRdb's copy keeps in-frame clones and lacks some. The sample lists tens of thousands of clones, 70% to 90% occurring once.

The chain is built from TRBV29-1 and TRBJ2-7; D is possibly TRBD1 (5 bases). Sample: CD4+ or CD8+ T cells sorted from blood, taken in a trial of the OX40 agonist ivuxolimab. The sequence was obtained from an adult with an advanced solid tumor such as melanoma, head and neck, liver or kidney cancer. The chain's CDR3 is CSVVGAVVYEQYF. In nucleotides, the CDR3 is TGCAGCGTTGTAGGGGCAGTCGTCTACGAGCAGTACTTC.